The clone carrying this T cell receptor (beta chain) was seen repeatedly, ten times or more. The data were taken from a study of response to subunit inactivated influenza vaccine. Trimming shortened V by 2 bases and J by 1 base, and 8 bases separated the two germline ends. Germline-derived CDR1 and CDR2 are KGHSH and LQKENI. The CDR3 has 15 residues. One entry per CDR3 protein results from TCRdb running MiXCR on the RT-PCR reads. The sample has 550,000 to 800,000 distinct CDR3 sequences; 11% to 15% are singletons. The sequences come from PBMCs from blood, collected less than 15 days before vaccination. The rearrangement joins TRBV18 to TRBJ2-2; maybe TRBD1 (6 bases). This receptor was identified in a man aged 50-60 years who received an inactivated influenza vaccine. CDR3 residues: CASSPAGVNTGELFF. The DNA of the CDR3 is TGTGCCAGCTCACCAGCAGGGGTGAACACCGGGGAGCTGTTTTTT.